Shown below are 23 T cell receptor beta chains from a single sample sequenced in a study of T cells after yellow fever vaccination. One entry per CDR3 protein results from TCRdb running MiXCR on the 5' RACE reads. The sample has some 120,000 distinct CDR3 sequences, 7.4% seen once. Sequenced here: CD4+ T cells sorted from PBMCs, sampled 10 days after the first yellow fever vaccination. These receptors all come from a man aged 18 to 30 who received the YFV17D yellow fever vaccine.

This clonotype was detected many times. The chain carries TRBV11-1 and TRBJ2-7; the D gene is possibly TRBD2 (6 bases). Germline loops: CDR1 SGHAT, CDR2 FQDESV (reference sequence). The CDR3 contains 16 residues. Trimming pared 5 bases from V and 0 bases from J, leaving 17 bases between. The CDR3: CASSDRGGKSSYEQYF. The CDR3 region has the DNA TGTGCCAGCAGCGACCGTGGAGGGAAGAGCTCCTACGAGCAGTACTTC.

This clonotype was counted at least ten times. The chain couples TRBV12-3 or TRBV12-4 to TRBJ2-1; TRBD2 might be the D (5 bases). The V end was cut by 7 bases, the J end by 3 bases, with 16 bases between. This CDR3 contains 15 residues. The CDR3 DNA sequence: TGTGCCAGCACCGTCGACTATTTTGGCTACAATGAGCAGTTCTTC. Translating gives CASTVDYFGYNEQFF.

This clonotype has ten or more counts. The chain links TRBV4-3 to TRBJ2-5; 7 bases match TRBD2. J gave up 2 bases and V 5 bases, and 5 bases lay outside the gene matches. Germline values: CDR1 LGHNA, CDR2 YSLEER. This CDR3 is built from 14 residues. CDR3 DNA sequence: TGCGCCAGCAGCTACGGGGGGAATCAAGAGACCCAGTACTTC. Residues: CASSYGGNQETQYF.

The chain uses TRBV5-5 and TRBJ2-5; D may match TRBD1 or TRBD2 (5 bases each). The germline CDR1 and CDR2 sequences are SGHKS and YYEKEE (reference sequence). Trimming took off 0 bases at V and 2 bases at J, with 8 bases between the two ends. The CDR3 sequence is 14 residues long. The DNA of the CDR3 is TGTGCCAGCAGCTTGGACTGGGGGCAAGAGACCCAGTACTTC. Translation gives CASSLDWGQETQYF. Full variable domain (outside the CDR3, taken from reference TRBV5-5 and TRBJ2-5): DAGVTQSPTHLIKTRGQQVTLRCSPISGHKSVSWYQQVLGQGPQFIFQYYEKEERGRGNFPDRFSARQFPNYSSELNVNALLLGDSALYLCASSLDWGQETQYFGPGTRLLVL.

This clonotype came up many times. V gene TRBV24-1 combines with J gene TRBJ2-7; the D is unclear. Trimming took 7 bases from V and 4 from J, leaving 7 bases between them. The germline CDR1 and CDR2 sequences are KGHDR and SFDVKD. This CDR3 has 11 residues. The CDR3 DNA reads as TGTGCCACCAGGTTGGGTTACGAGCAGTACGTC. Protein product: CATRLGYEQYV.

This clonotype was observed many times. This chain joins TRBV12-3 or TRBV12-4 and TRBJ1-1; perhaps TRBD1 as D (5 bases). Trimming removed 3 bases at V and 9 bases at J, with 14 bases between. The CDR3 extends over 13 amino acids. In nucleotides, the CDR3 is TGTGCCAGCAGTTTTTTACCGGGACTTAAAGCTTTCTTT. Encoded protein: CASSFLPGLKAFF.

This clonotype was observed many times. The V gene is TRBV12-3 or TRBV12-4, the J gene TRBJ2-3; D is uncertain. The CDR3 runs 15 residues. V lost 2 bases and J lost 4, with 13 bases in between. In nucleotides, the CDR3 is TGTGCCAGCAGTTTACGGGCCATGTCCCCAGATACGCAGTATTTT. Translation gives CASSLRAMSPDTQYF.

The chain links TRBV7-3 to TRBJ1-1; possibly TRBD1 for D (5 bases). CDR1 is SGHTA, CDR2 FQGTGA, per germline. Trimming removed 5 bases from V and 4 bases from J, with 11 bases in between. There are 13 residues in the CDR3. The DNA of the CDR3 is TGTGCCAGCAGCAAACAGGTGCGCACTGAAGCTTTCTTT. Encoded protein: CASSKQVRTEAFF.

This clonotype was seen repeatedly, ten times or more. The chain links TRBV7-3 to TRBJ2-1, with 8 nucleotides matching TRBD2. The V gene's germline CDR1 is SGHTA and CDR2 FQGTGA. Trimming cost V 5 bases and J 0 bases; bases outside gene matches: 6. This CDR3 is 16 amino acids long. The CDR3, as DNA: TGTGCCAGCAGCCCCAATAGCGGGGCCTCCTACAATGAGCAGTTCTTC. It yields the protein CASSPNSGASYNEQFF.

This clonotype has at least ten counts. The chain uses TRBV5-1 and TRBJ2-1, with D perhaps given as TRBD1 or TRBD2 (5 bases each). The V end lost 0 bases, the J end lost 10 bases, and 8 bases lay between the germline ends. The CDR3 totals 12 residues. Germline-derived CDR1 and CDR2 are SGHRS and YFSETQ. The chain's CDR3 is CASSLEGTEQFF. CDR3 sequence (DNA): TGCGCCAGCAGCTTGGAAGGGACGGAGCAGTTCTTC. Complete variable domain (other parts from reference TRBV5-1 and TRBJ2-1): KAGVTQTPRYLIKTRGQQVTLSCSPISGHRSVSWYQQTPGQGLQFLFEYFSETQRNKGNFPGRFSGRQFSNSRSEMNVSTLELGDSALYLCASSLEGTEQFFGPGTRLTVL.

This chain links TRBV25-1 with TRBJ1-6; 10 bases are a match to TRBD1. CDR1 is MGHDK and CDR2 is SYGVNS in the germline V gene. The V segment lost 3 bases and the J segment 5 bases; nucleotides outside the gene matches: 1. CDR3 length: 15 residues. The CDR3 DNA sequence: TGTGCCAGCAGTGAGACAGGGGGCAATAATTCACCCCTCCACTTT. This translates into CASSETGGNNSPLHF.

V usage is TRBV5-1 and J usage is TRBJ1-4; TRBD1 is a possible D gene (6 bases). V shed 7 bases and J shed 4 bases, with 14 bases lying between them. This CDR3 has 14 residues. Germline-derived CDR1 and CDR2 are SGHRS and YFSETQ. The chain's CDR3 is CASSTGRNNEKLFF. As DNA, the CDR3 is TGCGCCAGCTCGACAGGCCGAAATAATGAAAAACTGTTTTTT.

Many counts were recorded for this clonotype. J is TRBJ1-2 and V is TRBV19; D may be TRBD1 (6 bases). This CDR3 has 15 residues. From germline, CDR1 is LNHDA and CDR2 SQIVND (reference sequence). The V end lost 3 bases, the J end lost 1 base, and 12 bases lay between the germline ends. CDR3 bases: TGTGCCAGTAGTATGTGGACAGATGTTAACTATGGCTACACCTTC. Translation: CASSMWTDVNYGYTF.

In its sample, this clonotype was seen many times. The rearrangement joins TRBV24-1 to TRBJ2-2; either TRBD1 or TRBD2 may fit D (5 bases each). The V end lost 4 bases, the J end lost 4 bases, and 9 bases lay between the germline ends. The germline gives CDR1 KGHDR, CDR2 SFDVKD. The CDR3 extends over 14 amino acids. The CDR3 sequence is CATSELGTTGELFF. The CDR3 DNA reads TGTGCCACCAGTGAACTCGGGACCACCGGGGAGCTGTTTTTT.

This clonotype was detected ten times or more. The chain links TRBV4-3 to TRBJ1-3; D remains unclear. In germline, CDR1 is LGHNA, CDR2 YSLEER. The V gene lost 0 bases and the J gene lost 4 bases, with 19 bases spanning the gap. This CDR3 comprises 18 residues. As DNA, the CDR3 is TGCGCCAGCAGCCAAGATGTGGTACCGGCGCGTTCGGGAAACACCATATATTTT. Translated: CASSQDVVPARSGNTIYF.

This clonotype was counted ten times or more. CDR3 DNA: TGTGCCAGCAGTTGGACTAGGAATGAGCAGTTCTTC. Protein: CASSWTRNEQFF. The chain joins TRBV6-2 or TRBV6-3 to TRBJ2-1; 7 nucleotides align to TRBD2. J was trimmed by 7 bases and V by 4 bases; bases with no gene match: 1. The CDR3 length is 12 residues. The germline V gene encodes CDR1 MNHEY and CDR2 SVGEGT.

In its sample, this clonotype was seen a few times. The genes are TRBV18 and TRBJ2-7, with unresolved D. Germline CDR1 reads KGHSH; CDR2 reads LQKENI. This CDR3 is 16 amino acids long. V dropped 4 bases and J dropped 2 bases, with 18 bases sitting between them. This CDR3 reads CASSQTYAAKTYEQYF. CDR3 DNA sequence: TGTGCCAGCTCACAAACATATGCGGCAAAAACCTACGAGCAGTACTTC.

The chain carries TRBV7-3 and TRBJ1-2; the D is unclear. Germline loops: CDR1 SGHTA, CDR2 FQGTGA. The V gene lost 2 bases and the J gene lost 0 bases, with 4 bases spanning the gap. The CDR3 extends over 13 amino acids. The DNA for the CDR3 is TGTGCCAGCAGCTTAGTCGCTAACTATGGCTACACCTTC. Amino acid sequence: CASSLVANYGYTF.

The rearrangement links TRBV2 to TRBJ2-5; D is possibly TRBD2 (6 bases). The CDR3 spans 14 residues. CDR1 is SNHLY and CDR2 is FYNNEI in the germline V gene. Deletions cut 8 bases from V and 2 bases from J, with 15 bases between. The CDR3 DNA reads TGTGCCAGCGGGAGGCAGGTGATACAAGAGACCCAGTACTTC. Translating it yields CASGRQVIQETQYF.

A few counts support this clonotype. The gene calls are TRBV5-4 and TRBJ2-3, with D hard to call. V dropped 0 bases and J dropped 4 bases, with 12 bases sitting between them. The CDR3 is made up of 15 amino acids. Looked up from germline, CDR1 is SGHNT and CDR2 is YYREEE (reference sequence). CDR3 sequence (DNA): TGTGCCAGCAGCTTGGGCCTAGGGCTCGCAGATACGCAGTATTTT. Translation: CASSLGLGLADTQYF. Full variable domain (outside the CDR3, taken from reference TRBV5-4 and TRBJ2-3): ETGVTQSPTHLIKTRGQQVTLRCSSQSGHNTVSWYQQALGQGPQFIFQYYREEENGRGNFPPRFSGLQFPNYSSELNVNALELDDSALYLCASSLGLGLADTQYFGPGTRLTVL.

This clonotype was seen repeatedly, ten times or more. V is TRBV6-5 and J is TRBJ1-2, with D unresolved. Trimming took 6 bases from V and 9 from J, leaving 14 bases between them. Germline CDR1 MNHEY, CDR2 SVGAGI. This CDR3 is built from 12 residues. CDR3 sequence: CASRGTLGRYTF. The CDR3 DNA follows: TGTGCCAGCAGGGGAACCCTCGGCCGCTACACCTTC.

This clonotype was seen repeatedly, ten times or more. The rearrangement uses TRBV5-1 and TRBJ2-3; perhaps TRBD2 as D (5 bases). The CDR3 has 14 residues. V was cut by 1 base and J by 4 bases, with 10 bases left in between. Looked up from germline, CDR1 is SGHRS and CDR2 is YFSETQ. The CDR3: CASSLKEVPDTQYF. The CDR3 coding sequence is TGCGCCAGCAGCTTGAAGGAGGTCCCAGATACGCAGTATTTT.

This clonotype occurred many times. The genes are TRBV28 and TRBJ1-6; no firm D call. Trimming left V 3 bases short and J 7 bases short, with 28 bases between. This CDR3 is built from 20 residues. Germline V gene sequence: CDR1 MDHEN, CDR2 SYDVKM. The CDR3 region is CASSFHGWVESAGGNSPLHF. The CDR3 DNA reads TGTGCCAGCAGTTTCCATGGGTGGGTAGAATCGGCGGGCGGCAATTCACCCCTCCACTTT.